The 4 T cell receptor beta chains presented below share a single source sample, sequenced in a study of blood T cells in healthy people across ages. Using a J-beta primer mix together with a sample-barcoded 5' primer, a second PCR was run for roughly 6 to 11 cycles. Each CDR3 protein is one row after TCRdb ran MiXCR on the 5' RACE reads. The sample holds 550,000 to 650,000 distinct CDR3 sequences; roughly a quarter are singletons and the top ten take 3% to 4.5%. The data were also submitted as part of a second study, on T cells of mothers and their children.

The sequenced material came from blood. Every receptor here comes from a boy aged 2 to 10 in good health.

This clonotype appeared once. The DNA of the CDR3 is TGCAGCGTCGGAAGGGGACAGGGGCGCTACACCGGGGAGCTGTTTTTT. Its protein product is CSVGRGQGRYTGELFF. V is TRBV29-1 and J is TRBJ2-2, with 10 bases aligning to TRBD1. The CDR3 spans 16 residues. Germline CDR1 SQVTM, CDR2 ANQGSEA. V lost 6 bases and J lost 3; bases outside the gene matches: 10.

The chain carries TRBV3-1 and TRBJ2-5; D unresolved. The germline gives CDR1 LGHDT, CDR2 YNNKEL (reference sequence). The CDR3 has 14 amino acids. Trimming took 0 bases from V and 5 from J, leaving 10 bases between them. CDR3 in DNA: TGTGCCAGCAGCCAAGAAGTGACTGGGGAGACCCAGTACTTC. This codes for CASSQEVTGETQYF.

To note about this clonotype: Because the CDR3 is missing its conserved closing phenylalanine or tryptophan, this is likely a read error. V gene TRBV5-1 combines with J gene TRBJ2-5, with TRBD1 matching over 8 bases. Germline V gene data show CDR1 as SGHRS and CDR2 as YFSETQ. V trimming: 0 bases; J trimming: 5 bases; junction bases outside the gene matches: 9. This CDR3 comprises 16 residues. For the CDR3, the DNA is TGCGCCAGCAGCTTGGAGGGACAGGCGGCAGGGGAGACCCAGTACCTC. This codes for CASSLEGQAAGETQYL.

This clonotype came up a few times. The chain uses TRBV20-1 and TRBJ1-2; no clear D gene. Germline lookup yields CDR1 DFQATT and CDR2 SNEGSKA (reference sequence). The CDR3 loop spans 13 amino acids. V lost 4 bases, J lost 1 base, and 10 bases lay in between. Here the CDR3 DNA reads TGCAGTGCTAAAATCGATTATAACTATGGCTACACCTTC. It specifies CSAKIDYNYGYTF.